One TCR beta chain is described in this entry. Its antigen specificity is not known. One base away there is no much larger clone; base qualities are not given. TCRbeta CDR3 regions were amplified with the immunoSEQ bias-controlled multiplex PCR and sequenced at high throughput. Regarding the original processing steps: The immunoSEQ vendor pipeline collapsed and filtered CDR3 sequences to measure the abundance and frequency of each unique TCRbeta CDR3. Dominant CDR3 amino acid sequences were clustered with SARS-CoV-2-specific ImmuneCODE TCRbeta sequences by CD-HIT using a 90% global sequence identity threshold. Clones were classed as hyperexpanded at frequencies of 0.1 to 1 and as large at frequencies of 0.01 to 0.1. MiXCR was used to confirm CDR3 amino acid sequences and V and J gene assignments of dominant clones. The R stringdist package was used to compute Levenshtein distances between the patient clonotypes and the ImmuneCODE hits. This is the immuneACCESS table as TCRdb keeps it, with only in-frame sequences that have V and J called. A part of the clones is gone; compared with another copy, unresolved V genes explain less than half, and the rest is unexplained. Clonal size and the V and J genes are those of that table, whereas D and trimming came from the DNA. Counted in this sample were about 11,000 clones; 83% of them appeared once. The ten largest clonotypes hold 25% to 35% of the sample.

This specimen belongs to a study of T cell repertoires in MIS-A myocarditis (dated by TCRdb to 2022 to 2024). The QIAamp DNA FFPE kit was used to extract genomic DNA from formalin-fixed paraffin-embedded autopsy tissue. Reading from cysteine to phenylalanine, the CDR3 counts 15 amino acids. Solely the CDR3 DNA is kept, with 45 bases framed from the first base. Here V drops 4 bases and J drops 7 bases, and the junction holds 10 bases not matched to any gene. CDR1 and CDR2 are read off the germline V gene as MGHRA and YSYEKL. The chain is encoded by TRBV4-1 joined to TRBJ1-5; 7 of the junction bases match TRBD1. The receptor comes from a man aged 18-30 years with fulminant myocarditis from multisystem inflammatory syndrome in adults (MIS-A) after COVID-19. The sequencing sample was made of right ventricle heart tissue obtained at autopsy. This specimen's cell subset or site label, interpreted: cardiac tissue sample (left or right ventricle, interventricular septum, or pericardium). The CDR3 amino acid sequence is: CASSPYRGAGQPQHF. The DNA is as follows: TGCGCCAGCAGCCCCTACAGGGGCGCCGGCCAGCCCCAGCATTTT.